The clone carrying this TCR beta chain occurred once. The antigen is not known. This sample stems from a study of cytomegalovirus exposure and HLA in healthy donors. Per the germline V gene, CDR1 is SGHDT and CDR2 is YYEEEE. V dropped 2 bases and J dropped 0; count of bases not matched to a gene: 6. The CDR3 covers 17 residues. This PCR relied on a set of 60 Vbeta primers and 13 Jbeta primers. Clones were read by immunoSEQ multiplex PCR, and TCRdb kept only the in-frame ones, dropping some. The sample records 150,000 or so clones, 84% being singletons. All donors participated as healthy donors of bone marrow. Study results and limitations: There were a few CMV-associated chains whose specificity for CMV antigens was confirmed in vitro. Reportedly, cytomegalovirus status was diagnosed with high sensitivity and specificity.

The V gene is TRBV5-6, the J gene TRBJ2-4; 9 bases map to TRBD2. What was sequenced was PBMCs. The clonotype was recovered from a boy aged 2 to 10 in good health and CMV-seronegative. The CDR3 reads CASSFWAGGLAKNIQYF. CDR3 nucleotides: TGTGCCAGCAGCTTTTGGGCGGGAGGGTTAGCCAAAAACATTCAGTACTTC.